This record looks at one T cell receptor (beta chain) sequence and its context. This record belongs to a study of blood T cell dynamics during melanoma immunotherapy. As for the study in general: Patients with metastatic melanoma got pembrolizumab or nivolumab-ipilimumab as first-line care.

Libraries were prepared by immunoSEQ multiplex PCR; TCRdb keeps only in-frame clonotypes and omits some of them. The sample lists fewer than 25,000 clones, nearly 90% occurring once. Trimming cost V 2 bases and J 3 bases, with 15 bases left between them. CDR3 size: 15 residues. Germline V CDR1 and CDR2: SGHRS, YFSETQ. Sample time point: pre-treatment baseline. Blood was drawn before treatment and at week 3 after checkpoint blockade. Material: blood, obtained from a patient treated with checkpoint blockade. The receptor was derived from a human donor with melanoma. The J gene is TRBJ2-7, the V gene TRBV5-1; a possible D gene is TRBD1 (5 bases). The CDR3 sequence: CASSFDRRTNYEQYF. The DNA of the CDR3 is TGCGCCAGCAGCTTTGATCGTAGGACAAACTACGAGCAGTACTTC. The full variable domain, in which reference TRBV5-1 and TRBJ2-7 provide the parts outside the CDR3, is KAGVTQTPRYLIKTRGQQVTLSCSPISGHRSVSWYQQTPGQGLQFLFEYFSETQRNKGNFPGRFSGRQFSNSRSEMNVSTLELGDSALYLCASSFDRRTNYEQYFGPGTRLTVT.